One and the same sample provided the 27 T cell receptor beta chains below, sequenced in a study of T cells in Graves' hyperthyroidism and ophthalmopathy. Amplification of TCR beta CDR3 regions was performed using RNA transcripts as template. With the HTBI primer set, the TCR CDR3 went through a first round of RT-PCR. TCRdb fed the multiplex PCR reads into MiXCR, producing one record per CDR3 protein. The sample lists 560,000 or so distinct CDR3 sequences; 40% to 55% were seen once. The specimen was peripheral blood or thyroid tissue (not recorded which). These receptor sequences come from a woman aged 18-29 years with Graves' hyperthyroidism.

This clonotype was detected only a few times. The chain recombines TRBV7-2 with TRBJ1-1, with D unresolved. The CDR3 extends over 13 amino acids. Germline CDR1 reads SGHTA; CDR2 reads FQGNSA. V lost 1 base to trimming and J lost 5 bases, with 8 bases between them. Here the CDR3 DNA reads TGTGCCAGCAGCTTAGATGGCAGGACTGAAGCTTTCTTT. Residues: CASSLDGRTEAFF. Full variable domain (rest looked up from reference TRBV7-2 and TRBJ1-1): GAGVSQSPSNKVTEKGKDVELRCDPISGHTALYWYRQSLGQGLEFLIYFQGNSAPDKSGLPSDRFSAERTGGSVSTLTIQRTQQEDSAVYLCASSLDGRTEAFFGQGTRLTVV.

With respect to this clonotype: This likely comes from a read error, as the CDR3 has no conserved phenylalanine or tryptophan at its end. The J gene is TRBJ1-5, the V gene TRBV10-2; possible D gene TRBD1, 6 bases. CDR3 length: 13 amino acids. Deletions cut 5 bases from V and 2 bases from J, with 7 bases between. Germline CDR1 reads WSHSY; CDR2 reads SAAADI. For the CDR3, the DNA is TGCGCCAGCAGTTCAGGGGGCAATCAGCCCCAGCATTCT. As protein: CASSSGGNQPQHS.

This clonotype came up once. The chain links TRBV9 to TRBJ2-6, with TRBD2 matching 10 bases. Losses at the gene ends were 4 bases for V and 0 bases for J; bases not matched to a gene: 7. Germline assignment: CDR1 SGDLS and CDR2 YYNGEE. This CDR3 spans 18 amino acids. CDR3 sequence reads: CASSFGLAELSGANVLTF. CDR3 nucleotide sequence: TGTGCCAGCAGCTTCGGACTAGCGGAACTCTCTGGGGCCAACGTCCTGACTTTC.

This clonotype showed up just a few times. This chain uses TRBV12-5 with TRBJ1-2; no clear D gene. V was trimmed by 5 bases and J by 6 bases, leaving 13 bases between them. Looked up from germline, CDR1 is LGHNT and CDR2 is FRNRAP. This CDR3 is 13 amino acids long. The CDR3 coding sequence is TGTGCTAGTGGTCTTGGCGGAGGGAATGGCTACACCTTC. Translated: CASGLGGGNGYTF.

V and J are TRBV10-3 and TRBJ1-3; 7 nucleotides match TRBD1. The CDR3 spans 14 residues. Germline CDR1 reads ENHRY; CDR2 reads SYGVKD. Germline trimming cut 10 bases from V and 5 bases from J; bases unmatched to any gene: 11. The CDR3 loop reads CATADRDQRNTIYF. Here the CDR3 DNA reads TGTGCCACCGCCGACAGGGATCAACGAAACACCATATATTTT.

The genes are TRBV19 and TRBJ2-5; no clear D gene. V lost 11 bases to trimming and J lost 2 bases, with 12 bases between them. The CDR3 has 12 residues. Germline CDR1 reads LNHDA; CDR2 reads SQIVND (reference sequence). The CDR3 is CARQVIQETQYF. The CDR3 DNA is TGTGCCCGTCAGGTCATACAAGAGACCCAGTACTTC.

The table lists this clonotype with a few counts. The chain carries TRBV5-8 and TRBJ1-2, with 8 nucleotides matching TRBD1. V lost 3 bases, J lost 6 bases, and 7 bases stayed unmatched. The CDR3 has 14 amino acids. Per the germline V gene, CDR1 is SGHTS and CDR2 is YDEGEE. The chain's CDR3 is CASSSPDRGDGYTF. As DNA, the CDR3 is TGTGCCAGCAGCTCGCCAGACAGGGGAGATGGCTACACCTTC.

The genes are TRBV6-4 and TRBJ1-5, with no clear D. This CDR3 is 14 amino acids long. Germline lookup yields CDR1 MRHNA and CDR2 SNTAGT. Trimming removed 11 bases from V and 2 bases from J, with 16 bases in between. CDR3 DNA: TGTGCCTGGAGTGTCCGAGGCCGCAATCAGCCCCAGCATTTT. Amino acid sequence: CAWSVRGRNQPQHF.

The chain is built from TRBV7-9 and TRBJ2-5; 15 nucleotides line up with TRBD2. Germline V gene data show CDR1 as SEHNR and CDR2 as FQNEAQ (reference sequence). Unmatched junction bases numbered 8, after V lost 6 bases and J lost 9 bases. The CDR3 extends over 15 amino acids. The CDR3 DNA reads as TGTGCCAGCAGGACCGGACTAGCGGGAGGGGAGGCCCAGTACTTC. Translated: CASRTGLAGGEAQYF. Using reference TRBV7-9 and TRBJ2-5 for the parts outside the CDR3, the full variable domain is DTGVSQNPRHKITKRGQNVTFRCDPISEHNRLYWYRQTLGQGPEFLTYFQNEAQLEKSRLLSDRFSAERPKGSFSTLEIQRTEQGDSAMYLCASRTGLAGGEAQYFGPGTRLLVL.

The rearrangement uses TRBV7-8 and TRBJ2-7, with D perhaps given as TRBD1 or TRBD2 (5 bases each). V lost 1 base, J lost 10 bases, and 20 bases lay in between. Germline CDR1 is SGHVS and CDR2 is FQNEAQ. This CDR3 spans 15 amino acids. The CDR3 nucleotides read TGTGCCAGCAGCTTAGGTGGTAATGAGGGGCCAAGACAGTACTTC. This encodes CASSLGGNEGPRQYF.

This clonotype was seen many times. J is TRBJ1-1 and V is TRBV7-9; weak D call: TRBD1 (6 bases). This CDR3 spans 15 amino acids. Trimming took 8 bases from V and 0 from J, leaving 16 bases between them. Germline values: CDR1 SEHNR, CDR2 FQNEAQ (reference sequence). The CDR3 coding sequence is TGTGCCAGCGGGCCCGGGGGGCCCATGAACACTGAAGCTTTCTTT. This sequence encodes CASGPGGPMNTEAFF. Full variable domain (outside the CDR3, taken from reference TRBV7-9 and TRBJ1-1): DTGVSQNPRHKITKRGQNVTFRCDPISEHNRLYWYRQTLGQGPEFLTYFQNEAQLEKSRLLSDRFSAERPKGSFSTLEIQRTEQGDSAMYLCASGPGGPMNTEAFFGQGTRLTVV.

This chain uses TRBV20-1 with TRBJ1-5; a possible D gene is TRBD1 (5 bases). The germline gives CDR1 DFQATT, CDR2 SNEGSKA (reference sequence). Deletions cut 5 bases from V and 4 bases from J, with 12 bases between. This CDR3 has 13 residues. In DNA form, the CDR3 reads TGCAGTGCTGGGGGGTTTTGGAATCAGCCCCAGCATTTT. Its protein is CSAGGFWNQPQHF.

The chain has TRBV7-8 and TRBJ2-7, with D tentatively TRBD1 (5 bases). V was shortened by 7 bases and J by 1 base, with 11 bases between the two germline ends. The germline CDR1 and CDR2 sequences are SGHVS and FQNEAQ. This CDR3 region has 13 residues. This CDR3 is CASNQGFSYEQYF. In DNA, the CDR3 is TGTGCCAGCAACCAGGGATTTTCCTACGAGCAGTACTTC.

The chain employs TRBV5-1 and TRBJ1-2; no definite D call. V lost 4 bases to trimming and J lost 3 bases, with 13 bases between them. Per germline, CDR1 SGHRS and CDR2 YFSETQ. This CDR3 contains 14 residues. DNA of the CDR3: TGCGCCAGCAGCAAAACCCCGATAGACTATGGCTACACCTTC. The encoded protein is CASSKTPIDYGYTF.

This clonotype was recorded only once. CDR3 nucleotides: TGTGCCAGCAGCCTGTTGGCTGCACAAGATGGCTACACCTTC. Amino acid sequence: CASSLLAAQDGYTF. The V call is TRBV7-3, the J call TRBJ1-2; D remains ambiguous. This CDR3 is built from 14 residues. CDR1 and CDR2 from the germline V gene are SGHTA and FQGTGA. V was cut by 5 bases and J by 6 bases, with 16 bases left in between.

Comments on this clonotype: A much larger clone differs from this one at a single base, so this may be a read error. As DNA, the CDR3 is TGTGCCAGCAGCTTGGTTAGCAATCAGCCCCAGTATTTT. Protein sequence: CASSLVSNQPQYF. The chain joins TRBV5-5 to TRBJ1-5; D not certain. The DNA matches TRBJ2-3 better at its end, which makes the J call doubtful. Germline loops: CDR1 SGHKS, CDR2 YYEKEE (reference sequence). This CDR3 has 13 amino acids.

The chain links TRBV6-5 to TRBJ2-7; D gene uncertain. V shed 4 bases and J shed 9 bases, with 19 bases lying between them. The germline V gene has CDR1 MNHEY and CDR2 SVGAGI. The CDR3 spans 14 residues. The CDR3 spells CASSSLNRVMWQYF. The CDR3 DNA follows: TGTGCCAGCAGTTCCTTAAACCGGGTCATGTGGCAGTACTTC.

The chain uses TRBV20-1 and TRBJ1-4, with D possibly TRBD1 on 6 matching bases. Trimming left V 6 bases short and J 5 bases short, with 13 bases between. Germline values: CDR1 DFQATT, CDR2 SNEGSKA (reference sequence). The CDR3 runs 13 residues. CDR3 residues: CSARGTGNEKLFF. The CDR3 nucleotides read TGCAGTGCCAGGGGAACAGGGAATGAAAAACTGTTTTTT.

The chain is built from TRBV10-3 and TRBJ1-3, with TRBD1 matching over 8 bases. From germline, CDR1 is ENHRY and CDR2 SYGVKD. V shed 10 bases, J shed 0 bases, and the junction held 8 bases outside the gene matches. This CDR3 contains 15 residues. Written as DNA, the CDR3 is TGTGCCAACAGGGGGACGGGCAACTCTGGAAACACCATATATTTT. Translation: CANRGTGNSGNTIYF.

Comment on this clonotype: A single base separates this from a much larger clone, so it may be a read error. The V and J genes are TRBV29-1 and TRBJ1-3; D gene unclear. This CDR3 has 14 amino acids. CDR1 and CDR2 (germline): SQVTM, ANQGSEA. The CDR3 coding sequence is TGCAGCATTGAAGACACAGTGGGTGGAAACACCATATATTTT. This sequence encodes CSIEDTVGGNTIYF. Drawing the rest from reference TRBV29-1 and TRBJ1-3, the complete variable domain is SAVISQKPSRDICQRGTSLTIQCQVDSQVTMMFWYRQQPGQSLTLIATANQGSEATYESGFVIDKFPISRPNLTFSTLTVSNMSPEDSSIYLCSIEDTVGGNTIYFGEGSWLTVV.

The chain combines TRBV7-9 with TRBJ1-1, with a possible D match to TRBD1 (5 bases). Trimming took 0 bases from V and 6 from J, leaving 11 bases between them. Germline CDR1 reads SEHNR; CDR2 reads FQNEAQ (reference sequence). CDR3 length: 14 residues. CDR3 in amino acids: CASSLAGEKAEAFF. The CDR3 nucleotides are TGTGCCAGCAGCTTAGCGGGGGAGAAAGCTGAAGCTTTCTTT.

At least ten counts were recorded for this clonotype. V and J are TRBV20-1 and TRBJ2-7; TRBD2 matches 10 bases. CDR1 is DFQATT, CDR2 SNEGSKA, per germline (reference sequence). Unmatched junction bases numbered 3, after V lost 5 bases and J lost 2 bases. CDR3 length: 13 residues. The CDR3 region has the DNA TGCAGTGCTCGGACTAGCGGTGCCTACGAGCAGTACTTC. Translating it yields CSARTSGAYEQYF.

With respect to this clonotype: A read error may be the cause here, since a much bigger clone is one base away. The chain employs TRBV25-1 and TRBJ1-1; a weak D match, TRBD1 (5 bases). Germline V gene data show CDR1 as MGHDK and CDR2 as SYGVNS. The germline V and J ends were trimmed by 3 bases and 0 bases, with 11 bases remaining between them. The CDR3 is 15 residues long. The CDR3 DNA is TGTGCCAGCAGTGACCGGGACTACTTGAACACTGAAGCTTTCTTT. It encodes CASSDRDYLNTEAFF.

This clonotype has a count of ten or more. The V call is TRBV7-3, the J call TRBJ2-5; D may be TRBD1 (7 bases). V dropped 2 bases and J dropped 3 bases, with 10 bases sitting between them. Per the germline V gene, CDR1 is SGHTA and CDR2 is FQGTGA. This CDR3 has 14 amino acids. The CDR3 bases are TGTGCCAGCAGCTTACAGGGGGGTGAAGAGACCCAGTACTTC. Translating gives CASSLQGGEETQYF.

This rearrangement joins TRBV7-9 to TRBJ1-5, with D possibly matching TRBD1 (6 bases). CDR3 length: 14 amino acids. Germline CDR1 and CDR2: SEHNR and FQNEAQ (reference sequence). Trimming removed 5 bases at V and 3 bases at J, with 11 bases between. CDR3 sequence: CASSDTGNNQPQHF. In DNA, the CDR3 is TGTGCCAGCAGCGATACAGGGAACAATCAGCCCCAGCATTTT.

This clonotype appeared a few times. The gene calls are TRBV29-1 and TRBJ1-3; tentative D call: TRBD1 (5 bases). Trimming removed 3 bases from V and 1 base from J, with 10 bases in between. Germline CDR1 is SQVTM and CDR2 is ANQGSEA. The length of the CDR3 is 14 residues. The CDR3 here is CSVDGTVSGNTIYF. In nucleotides, the CDR3 is TGCAGCGTTGACGGGACGGTTTCTGGAAACACCATATATTTT.

This clonotype was detected ten times or more. V is TRBV29-1 and J is TRBJ1-2; TRBD1 agrees at 7 bases. V shed 6 bases, J shed 2 bases, and the junction held 9 bases outside the gene matches. Germline V gene data show CDR1 as SQVTM and CDR2 as ANQGSEA. The CDR3 has 14 residues. The CDR3 here is CSVPTGPPNYGYTF. The DNA for the CDR3 is TGCAGCGTGCCGACAGGGCCCCCCAACTATGGCTACACCTTC.